This T cell receptor (beta chain) was recorded in a study of blood T cell repertoires in COVID-19. V dropped 0 bases and J dropped 0 bases, with 9 bases sitting between them. The CDR3 totals 16 residues. Germline CDR1 is SGHTA and CDR2 is FQGNSA. Sequencing used immunoSEQ multiplex PCR; TCRdb keeps in-frame clones, though not all of them. The sample lists 250,000 or so clones, approximately 86% occurring once. Material for sequencing was peripheral blood. The TCR was taken from a woman in her 70s with active or convalescent COVID-19. This chain links TRBV7-2 with TRBJ1-3; D call uncertain. As DNA, the CDR3 is TGTGCCAGCAGCTTAGCGCAGAACCCCTCTGGAAACACCATATATTTT. This sequence encodes CASSLAQNPSGNTIYF.